Presented here are 12 T cell receptor beta chains from one specimen sequenced in a study of lymphopenia after photon versus proton radiotherapy. Here immunoSEQ multiplex PCR was the method, and the copy in TCRdb shows in-frame clones only, minus some. The data contain 30,000 or so clones, 80% to 90% of them seen just once; the ten biggest clones take up around 47%. The material was peripheral blood, obtained from a patient treated with proton-based radiotherapy. Receptors originate from a woman in her sixties or seventies with cholangiocarcinoma. Some clones in this sample may be carry-over from other donors' samples.

The chain has TRBV6-5 and TRBJ2-5; 12 nucleotides line up with TRBD2. The germline V gene encodes CDR1 MNHEY and CDR2 SVGAGI. V trimming: 5 bases; J trimming: 4 bases; junction bases outside the gene matches: 5. The CDR3 consists of 15 residues. CDR3 bases: TGTGCCAGCAGTAGACTAGCGGGAGCTGGAGAGACCCAGTACTTC. Its protein product is CASSRLAGAGETQYF.

This sequence joins TRBV6-5 and TRBJ2-1; TRBD2 agrees at 10 bases. Germline trimming cut 0 bases from V and 9 bases from J; bases unmatched to any gene: 8. There are 16 residues in the CDR3. Germline values: CDR1 MNHEY, CDR2 SVGAGI. The CDR3 loop reads CASSYSKLAGYGEQFF. The CDR3 coding sequence is TGTGCCAGCAGTTACTCGAAACTAGCGGGGTACGGTGAGCAGTTCTTC.

V gene TRBV2 combines with J gene TRBJ1-5; weak D call: TRBD1 (5 bases). The CDR3 covers 15 residues. Germline V CDR1 and CDR2: SNHLY, FYNNEI. V lost 3 bases and J 3 bases, leaving 12 bases between the germline ends. CDR3 sequence reads: CASSDRASINQPQHF. The CDR3 DNA is TGTGCCAGCAGTGACAGGGCATCGATCAATCAGCCCCAGCATTTT.

The chain joins TRBV9 to TRBJ2-1; TRBD1 aligns across 8 bases. Germline V gene lookup returns CDR1 SGDLS and CDR2 YYNGEE. The ends lost 3 bases at V and 9 bases at J; junction bases unmatched: 11. This CDR3 is 15 amino acids long. CDR3 coding DNA: TGTGCCAGCAGCGACGGGACAGGAGGATATCCTGAGCAGTTCTTC. Translating gives CASSDGTGGYPEQFF.

The chain couples TRBV2 to TRBJ2-1, with TRBD2 identical over 7 bases. The V gene's germline CDR1 is SNHLY and CDR2 FYNNEI. The CDR3 runs 17 residues. With V trimmed by 8 bases and J by 0 bases, 13 bases remained unmatched. The CDR3 loop is CASGGLSPSHSYNEQFF. As DNA, the CDR3 is TGTGCCAGCGGGGGACTATCCCCCTCACACTCCTACAATGAGCAGTTCTTC.

This chain links TRBV19 with TRBJ2-6; tentative D call: TRBD2 (6 bases). V shed 4 bases and J shed 3 bases, with 19 bases lying between them. The CDR3 loop spans 18 amino acids. The V gene's germline CDR1 is LNHDA and CDR2 SQIVND (reference sequence). CDR3 protein: CASSTGRDFLRGANVLTF. CDR3 in DNA: TGTGCCAGTAGTACTGGCAGGGACTTTCTGCGTGGGGCCAACGTCCTGACTTTC.

V and J are TRBV4-1 and TRBJ1-4; D gene uncertain. This CDR3 has 12 amino acids. Per the germline V gene, CDR1 is MGHRA and CDR2 is YSYEKL. V shed 0 bases and J shed 13 bases, with 9 bases lying between them. Written as DNA, the CDR3 is TGCGCCAGCAGCCAAGATCTCAGTGTACTGTTTTTT. This sequence encodes CASSQDLSVLFF.

The V call is TRBV12-5, the J call TRBJ1-4; maybe TRBD1 (5 bases). V shed 2 bases and J shed 7 bases, with 17 bases lying between them. Germline V CDR1 and CDR2: LGHNT, FRNRAP. The CDR3 totals 16 residues. The CDR3 protein is CASGLFSGTLVEKLFF. CDR3 sequence (DNA): TGTGCTAGTGGTTTGTTCTCCGGGACCCTGGTTGAAAAACTGTTTTTT.

A single count supports this clone. This chain uses TRBV19 with TRBJ1-1; 7 bases agree with TRBD1. J was trimmed by 0 bases and V by 7 bases; bases with no gene match: 5. This CDR3 has 14 residues. The germline CDR1 and CDR2 sequences are LNHDA and SQIVND (reference sequence). CDR3 coding DNA: TGTGCCAGTAACCCGGGACAGTTGAACACTGAAGCTTTCTTT. Residues: CASNPGQLNTEAFF. The full variable domain, in which reference TRBV19 and TRBJ1-1 provide the parts outside the CDR3, is DGGITQSPKYLFRKEGQNVTLSCEQNLNHDAMYWYRQDPGQGLRLIYYSQIVNDFQKGDIAEGYSVSREKKESFPLTVTSAQKNPTAFYLCASNPGQLNTEAFFGQGTRLTVV.

The CDR3: CSASGGYTF. The CDR3 DNA follows: TGCAGTGCTAGCGGTGGCTACACCTTC. The chain has TRBV20-1 and TRBJ1-2; D gene uncertain. This CDR3 region has 9 residues. The V and J ends lost 3 bases and 7 bases respectively, with 3 bases between them. The germline CDR1 and CDR2 sequences are DFQATT and SNEGSKA (reference sequence).

This clone was counted between two and nine times. Other DNA sequences in this sample translate to the same CDR3. The chain uses TRBV9 and TRBJ1-2, with D uncertain. There are 12 residues in the CDR3. The germline V gene has CDR1 SGDLS and CDR2 YYNGEE. With 5 bases removed from V and 6 bases from J, the gap between germline ends came to 11 bases. The DNA of the CDR3 is TGTGCCAGCAGTGCAGGACCGGATGGCTACACCTTC. Protein product: CASSAGPDGYTF. Full variable domain (remainder filled in from reference TRBV9 and TRBJ1-2): DSGVTQTPKHLITATGQRVTLRCSPRSGDLSVYWYQQSLDQGLQFLIQYYNGEERAKGNILERFSAQQFPDLHSELNLSSLELGDSALYFCASSAGPDGYTFGSGTRLTVV.

J is TRBJ1-5 and V is TRBV5-1, with D hard to call. With 0 bases removed from V and 8 bases from J, the gap between germline ends came to 15 bases. This CDR3 has 15 residues. Germline CDR1 is SGHRS and CDR2 is YFSETQ. In nucleotides, the CDR3 is TGCGCCAGCAGCTTGGTCGGAGCAGGTTGGGAGCCCCAGCATTTT. Translation gives CASSLVGAGWEPQHF.